This T cell receptor (beta chain) derives from a study of cytomegalovirus exposure and HLA in healthy donors. Study context: In terms of ancestry, the Caucasian-associated cluster contained about four fifths of the roughly 400 genotyped donors. Notes on the study in general: A later analysis showed HLA-associated TCR beta chains outstripping equally common others in clonal expansion.

In regard to this clone: What it binds is unknown.

Primers: 60 Vbeta forward and 13 Jbeta reverse. TCRdb keeps only in-frame clones here, not all; method: immunoSEQ multiplex PCR. The table includes under 200,000 clones, roughly 80% detected once. Material for sequencing was PBMCs. The TCR comes from a male donor in good health and CMV-seropositive.

The CDR3 DNA reads as TGTGCCAGCAGTTTTGCTCAGGGATTTTATGGCTACACCTTC. Translating gives CASSFAQGFYGYTF. V usage is TRBV6-5 and J usage is TRBJ1-2, with a weak D call TRBD1 (5 bases). Per germline, CDR1 MNHEY and CDR2 SVGAGI. Trimming removed 4 bases at V and 5 bases at J, with 14 bases between. This CDR3 comprises 14 residues.